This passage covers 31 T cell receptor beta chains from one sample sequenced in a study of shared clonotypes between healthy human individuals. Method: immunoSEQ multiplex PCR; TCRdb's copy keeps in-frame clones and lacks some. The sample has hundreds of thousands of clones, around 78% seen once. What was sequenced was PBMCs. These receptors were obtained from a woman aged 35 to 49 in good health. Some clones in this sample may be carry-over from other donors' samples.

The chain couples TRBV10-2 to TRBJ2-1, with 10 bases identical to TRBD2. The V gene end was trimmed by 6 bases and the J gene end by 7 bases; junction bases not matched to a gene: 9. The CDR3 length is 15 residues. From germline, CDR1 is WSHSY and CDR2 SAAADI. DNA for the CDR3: TGCGCCAGCAGGCTAGCGGGAGCCATGGGGAATGAGCAGTTCTTC. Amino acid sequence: CASRLAGAMGNEQFF.

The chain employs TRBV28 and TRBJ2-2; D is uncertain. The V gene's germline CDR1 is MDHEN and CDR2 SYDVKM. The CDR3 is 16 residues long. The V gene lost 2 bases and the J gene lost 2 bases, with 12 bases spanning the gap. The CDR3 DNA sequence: TGTGCCAGCAGTTTACTACGGACGGGCAACACCGGGGAGCTGTTTTTT. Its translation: CASSLLRTGNTGELFF.

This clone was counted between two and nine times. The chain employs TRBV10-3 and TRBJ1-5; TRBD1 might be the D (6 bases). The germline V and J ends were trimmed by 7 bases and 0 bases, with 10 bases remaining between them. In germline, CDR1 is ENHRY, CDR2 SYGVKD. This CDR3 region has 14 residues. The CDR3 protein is CAIKAGDSNQPQHF. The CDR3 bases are TGTGCCATCAAGGCAGGGGATAGCAATCAGCCCCAGCATTTT.

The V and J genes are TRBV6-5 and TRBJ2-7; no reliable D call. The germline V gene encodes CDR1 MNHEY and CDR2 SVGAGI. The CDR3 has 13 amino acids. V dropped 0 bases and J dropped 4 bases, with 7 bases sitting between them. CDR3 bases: TGTGCCAGCAGTTACTCGTCCCGGTACGAGCAGTACTTC. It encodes CASSYSSRYEQYF.

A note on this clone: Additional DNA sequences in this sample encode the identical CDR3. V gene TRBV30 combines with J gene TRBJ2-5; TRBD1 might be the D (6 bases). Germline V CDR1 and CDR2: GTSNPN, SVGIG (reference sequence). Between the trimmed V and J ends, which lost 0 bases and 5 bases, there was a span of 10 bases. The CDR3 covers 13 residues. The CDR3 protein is CAWSVGGRETQYF. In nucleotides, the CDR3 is TGTGCCTGGAGTGTAGGGGGTAGGGAGACCCAGTACTTC.

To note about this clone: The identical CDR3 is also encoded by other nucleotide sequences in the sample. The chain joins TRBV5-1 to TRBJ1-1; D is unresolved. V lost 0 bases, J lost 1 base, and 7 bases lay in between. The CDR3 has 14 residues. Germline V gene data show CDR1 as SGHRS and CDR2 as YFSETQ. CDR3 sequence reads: CASSLDPQNTEAFF. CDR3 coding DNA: TGCGCCAGCAGCTTGGATCCCCAGAACACTGAAGCTTTCTTT.

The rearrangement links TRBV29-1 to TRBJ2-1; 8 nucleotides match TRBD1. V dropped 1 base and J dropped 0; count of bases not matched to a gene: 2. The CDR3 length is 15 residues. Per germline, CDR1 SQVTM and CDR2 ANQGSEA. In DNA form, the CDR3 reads TGCAGCGTTGAAGGGACAGGGAACTCCTACAATGAGCAGTTCTTC. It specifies CSVEGTGNSYNEQFF.

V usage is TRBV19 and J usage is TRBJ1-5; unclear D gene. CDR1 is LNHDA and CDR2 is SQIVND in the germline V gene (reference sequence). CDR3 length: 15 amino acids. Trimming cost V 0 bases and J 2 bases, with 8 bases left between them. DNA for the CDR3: TGTGCCAGTAGTATAGAGGAAAGTGGCAATCAGCCCCAGCATTTT. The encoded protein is CASSIEESGNQPQHF.

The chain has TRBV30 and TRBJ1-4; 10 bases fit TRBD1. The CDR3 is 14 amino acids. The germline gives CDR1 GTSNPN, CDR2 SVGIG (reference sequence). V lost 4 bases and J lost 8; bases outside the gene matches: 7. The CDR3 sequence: CAWNLGQGGEKLFF. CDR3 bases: TGTGCCTGGAACCTAGGACAGGGGGGCGAAAAACTGTTTTTT.

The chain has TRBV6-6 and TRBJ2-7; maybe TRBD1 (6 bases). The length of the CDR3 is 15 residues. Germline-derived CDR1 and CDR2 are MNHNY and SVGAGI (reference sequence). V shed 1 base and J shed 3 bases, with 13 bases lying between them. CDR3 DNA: TGTGCCAGCAGTTACTACCCGGGACAAGGCTACGAGCAGTACTTC. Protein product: CASSYYPGQGYEQYF.

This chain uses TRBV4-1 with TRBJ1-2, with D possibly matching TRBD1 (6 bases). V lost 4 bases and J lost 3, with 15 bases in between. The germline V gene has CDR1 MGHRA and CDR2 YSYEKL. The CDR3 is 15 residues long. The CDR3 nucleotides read TGCGCCAGCAGCCCGATTGCCAGGGGAGACTATGGCTACACCTTC. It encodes CASSPIARGDYGYTF.

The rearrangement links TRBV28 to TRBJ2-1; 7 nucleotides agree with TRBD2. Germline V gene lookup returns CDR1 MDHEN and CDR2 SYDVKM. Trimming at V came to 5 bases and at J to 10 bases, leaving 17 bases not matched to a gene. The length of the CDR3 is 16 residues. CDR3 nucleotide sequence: TGTGCCAGCAGTACTCCCGGGACTGGGAGGGCAGGGGAGCAGTTCTTC. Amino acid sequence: CASSTPGTGRAGEQFF.

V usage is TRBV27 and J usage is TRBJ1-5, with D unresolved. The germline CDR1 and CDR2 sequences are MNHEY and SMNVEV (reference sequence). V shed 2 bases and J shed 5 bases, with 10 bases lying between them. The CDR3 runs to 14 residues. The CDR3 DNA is TGTGCCAGCAGTTTAAGTGGGTTCGATCAGCCCCAGCATTTT. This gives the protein CASSLSGFDQPQHF.

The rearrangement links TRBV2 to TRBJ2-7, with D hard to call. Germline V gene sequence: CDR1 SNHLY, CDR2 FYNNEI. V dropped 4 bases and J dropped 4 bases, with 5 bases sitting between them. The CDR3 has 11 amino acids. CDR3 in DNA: TGTGCCAGCAGTGTTGTGTACGAGCAGTACTTC. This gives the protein CASSVVYEQYF. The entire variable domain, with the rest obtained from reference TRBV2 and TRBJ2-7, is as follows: EPEVTQTPSHQVTQMGQEVILRCVPISNHLYFYWYRQILGQKVEFLVSFYNNEISEKSEIFDDQFSVERPDGSNFTLKIRSTKLEDSAMYFCASSVVYEQYFGPGTRLTVT.

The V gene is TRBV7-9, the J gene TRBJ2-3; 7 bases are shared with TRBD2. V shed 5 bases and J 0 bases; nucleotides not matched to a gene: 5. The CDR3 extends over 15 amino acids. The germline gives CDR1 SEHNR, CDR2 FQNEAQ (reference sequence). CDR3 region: CASSPLADSTDTQYF. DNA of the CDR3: TGTGCCAGCAGCCCCCTAGCGGATAGCACAGATACGCAGTATTTT.

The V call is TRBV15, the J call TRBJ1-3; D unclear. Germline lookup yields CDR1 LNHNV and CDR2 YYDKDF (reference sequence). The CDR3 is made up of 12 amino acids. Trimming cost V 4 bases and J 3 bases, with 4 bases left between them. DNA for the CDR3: TGTGCCACCAGCAAAGATGGAAACACCATATATTTT. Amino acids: CATSKDGNTIYF.

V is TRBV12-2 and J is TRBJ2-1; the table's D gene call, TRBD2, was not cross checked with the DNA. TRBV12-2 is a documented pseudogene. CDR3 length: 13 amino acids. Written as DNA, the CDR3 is TGTGCAAGTGCGGCGCGGGAGAGGGGTGAGCAGTTCTTC. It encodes CASAARERGEQFF.

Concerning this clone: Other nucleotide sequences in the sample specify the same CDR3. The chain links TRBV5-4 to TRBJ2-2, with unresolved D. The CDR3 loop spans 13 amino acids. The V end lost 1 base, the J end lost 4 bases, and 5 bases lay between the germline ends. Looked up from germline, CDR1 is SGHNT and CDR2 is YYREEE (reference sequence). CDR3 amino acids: CASSLTSTGELFF. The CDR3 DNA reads TGTGCCAGCAGCTTGACTTCCACCGGGGAGCTGTTTTTT.

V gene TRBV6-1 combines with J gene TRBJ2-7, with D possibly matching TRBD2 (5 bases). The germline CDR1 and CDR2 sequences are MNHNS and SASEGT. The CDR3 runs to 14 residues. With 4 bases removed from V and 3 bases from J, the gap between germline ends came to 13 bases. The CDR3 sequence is CASSAGIGFYEQYF. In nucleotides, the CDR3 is TGTGCCAGCAGTGCGGGGATCGGATTCTACGAGCAGTACTTC.

Here the CDR3 reads CASRQTFGQGVFKSNQPQHF. CDR3 sequence (DNA): TGTGCCAGCAGACAGACTTTTGGACAGGGGGTGTTTAAGAGCAATCAGCCCCAGCATTTT. The genes are TRBV28 and TRBJ1-5; TRBD1 matches at 10 bases. In germline, CDR1 is MDHEN, CDR2 SYDVKM. This CDR3 comprises 20 residues. The V segment lost 6 bases and the J segment 1 base; nucleotides outside the gene matches: 18.

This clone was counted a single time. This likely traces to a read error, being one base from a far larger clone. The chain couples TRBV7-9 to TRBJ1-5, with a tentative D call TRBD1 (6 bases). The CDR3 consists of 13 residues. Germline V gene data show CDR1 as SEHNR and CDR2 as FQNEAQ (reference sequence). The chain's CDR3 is CTSSRQVNQPQHF. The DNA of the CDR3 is TGTACCAGCAGCCGACAGGTGAATCAGCCCCAGCATTTT.

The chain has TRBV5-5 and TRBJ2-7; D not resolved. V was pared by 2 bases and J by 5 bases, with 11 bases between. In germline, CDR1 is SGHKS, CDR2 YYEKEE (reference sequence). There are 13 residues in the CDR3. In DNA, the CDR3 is TGTGCCAGCAGCTTCCGGGTAGACGACGAGCAGTACTTC. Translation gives CASSFRVDDEQYF.

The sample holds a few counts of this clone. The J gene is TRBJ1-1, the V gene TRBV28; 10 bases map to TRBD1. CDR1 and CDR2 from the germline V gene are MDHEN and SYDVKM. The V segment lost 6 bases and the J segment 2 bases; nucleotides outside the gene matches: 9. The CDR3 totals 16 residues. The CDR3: CASRAGTGDFNTEAFF. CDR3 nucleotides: TGTGCCAGCAGAGCCGGGACAGGGGATTTTAACACTGAAGCTTTCTTT. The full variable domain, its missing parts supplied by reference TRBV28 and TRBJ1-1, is DVKVTQSSRYLVKRTGEKVFLECVQDMDHENMFWYRQDPGLGLRLIYFSYDVKMKEKGDIPEGYSVSREKKERFSLILESASTNQTSMYLCASRAGTGDFNTEAFFGQGTRLTVV.

The CDR3 loop is CASSSTGRDYTF. CDR3 in DNA: TGTGCCAGTAGTTCTACAGGACGGGACTACACCTTC. The V call is TRBV19, the J call TRBJ1-2, with D possibly matching TRBD1 (5 bases). Trimming removed 5 bases from V and 10 bases from J, with 14 bases in between. The germline V gene has CDR1 LNHDA and CDR2 SQIVND (reference sequence). This CDR3 spans 12 amino acids.

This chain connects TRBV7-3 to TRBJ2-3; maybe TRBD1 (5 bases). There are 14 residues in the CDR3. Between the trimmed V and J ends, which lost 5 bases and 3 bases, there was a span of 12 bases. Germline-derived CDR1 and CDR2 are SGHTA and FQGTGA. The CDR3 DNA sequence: TGTGCCAGCAGCACGTTGGCAGGGACAGATACGCAGTATTTT. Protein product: CASSTLAGTDTQYF.

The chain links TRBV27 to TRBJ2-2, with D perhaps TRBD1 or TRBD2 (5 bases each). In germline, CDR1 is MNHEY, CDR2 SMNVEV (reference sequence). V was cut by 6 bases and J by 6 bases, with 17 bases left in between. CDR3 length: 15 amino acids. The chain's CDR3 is CASSHQPRGAGELFF. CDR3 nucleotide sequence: TGTGCCAGCAGCCACCAGCCGAGGGGTGCCGGGGAGCTGTTTTTT.

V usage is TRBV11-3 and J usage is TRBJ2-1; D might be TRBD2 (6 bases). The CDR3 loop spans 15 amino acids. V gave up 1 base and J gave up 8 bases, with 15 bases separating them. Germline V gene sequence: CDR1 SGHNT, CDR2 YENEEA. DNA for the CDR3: TGTGCCAGCAGCTTAGGAGGGGCGGGGATCGATGAGCAGTTCTTC. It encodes CASSLGGAGIDEQFF.

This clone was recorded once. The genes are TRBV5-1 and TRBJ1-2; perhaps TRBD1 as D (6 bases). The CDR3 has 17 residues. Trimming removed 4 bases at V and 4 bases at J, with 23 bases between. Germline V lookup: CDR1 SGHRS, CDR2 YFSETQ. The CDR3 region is CASSKTPRDRDTYGYTF. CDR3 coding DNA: TGCGCCAGCAGCAAGACTCCACGGGACCGGGACACCTATGGCTACACCTTC.

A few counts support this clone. CDR3 DNA: TGTGCCTGGCTGGACATCTGCAATCAGCCCCAGCATTTT. It yields the protein CAWLDICNQPQHF. The chain couples TRBV30 to TRBJ1-5; tentative D call: TRBD1 (5 bases). CDR1 is GTSNPN, CDR2 SVGIG, per germline (reference sequence). The CDR3 length is 13 residues. Trimming removed 5 bases from V and 2 bases from J, with 10 bases in between.

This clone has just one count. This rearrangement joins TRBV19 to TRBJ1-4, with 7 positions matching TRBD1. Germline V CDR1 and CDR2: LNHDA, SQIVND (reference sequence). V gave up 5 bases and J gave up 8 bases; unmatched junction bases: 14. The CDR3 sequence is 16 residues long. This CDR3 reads CASSRTRGTGREKLFF. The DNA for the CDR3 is TGTGCCAGTAGTCGAACCAGGGGGACTGGCCGAGAAAAACTGTTTTTT.

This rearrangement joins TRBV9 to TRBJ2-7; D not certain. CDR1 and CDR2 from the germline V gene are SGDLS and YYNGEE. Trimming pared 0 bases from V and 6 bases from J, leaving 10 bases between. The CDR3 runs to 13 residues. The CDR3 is CASSVGLSGEQYF. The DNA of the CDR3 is TGTGCCAGCAGCGTAGGGCTATCTGGCGAGCAGTACTTC.